Listed below are T cell receptor beta chains from one sample, sequenced in a study of blood T cells in healthy people across ages. Using its own MiXCR run on the 5' RACE reads, TCRdb lists one record per CDR3 protein. The sample records about 1.6 million distinct CDR3 sequences, 34% being singletons. Material: blood. Receptor source: a woman aged 25-40 years in good health. CDR3s include the opening cysteine and the closing phenylalanine or tryptophan. D genes are given only for firm matches. Size is omitted from some rows. Given values are once, few, many or a class for expanded clones.

v_call	d_call	clone_size	j_call	cdr3_nt	cdr3_aa
TRBV2	-	few	TRBJ2-6	TGTGCCAGCAGTGAGGGTAGGAACTCTGGGGCCAACGTCCTGACTTTC	CASSEGRNSGANVLTF
TRBV2	-	few	TRBJ2-5	TGTGCCAGCAGTGAAGCGGGACCTCGGCCCCAAGAGACCCAGTACTTC	CASSEAGPRPQETQYF
TRBV6-5	-	few	TRBJ2-7	TGTGCCAGCAGTTACTCGAATAAACGTTCCGGGACTCAAAACTCCTACGGGCAGTACTTC	CASSYSNKRSGTQNSYGQYF
TRBV5-1	-	few	TRBJ2-1	TGCGCCAGCAGCGGCCCGGTGGGGGCGCGGGATGAGCAGTTCTTC	CASSGPVGARDEQFF
TRBV28	TRBD2	-	TRBJ2-7	TGTGCCAGCAGTCCCCCTTTGGGGACTATGACCTACGAGTGGCAGTACTTC	CASSPPLGTMTYEWQYF
TRBV7-2	-	-	TRBJ1-5	TGTGCCAGCAGCAGGGCTGTCACGGGCAATCAGCCCCAGCATTTT	CASSRAVTGNQPQHF
TRBV18	-	-	TRBJ2-1	TGTGCCAGCTCACGAATAGGACAGTTCACCCCCAATGAGCAGTTCTTT	CASSRIGQFTPNEQFF
TRBV20-1	-	-	TRBJ2-1	TGCAGCACAGAATACAATGAGCAGTTCTTC	CSTEYNEQFF
TRBV20-1	-	-	TRBJ2-4	TGCAGTGCTAGAGGGTTGAGAAGCTACAAGCAGTACTTC	CSARGLRSYKQYF
TRBV21-1	-	-	TRBJ2-3	TGTGCCAGCAGCAAAGCGGCTAGCGGGGAGCTCACAGATACGCAGTATTTT	CASSKAASGELTDTQYF
TRBV11-2	TRBD1	-	TRBJ2-7	TGTGCCAGCAGCCCCCCGGACAGGTGCGAGCAGTACTTC	CASSPPDRCEQYF
TRBV7-2	TRBD1	few	TRBJ1-6	TGTGCCAGCAGCTTAGTCTGGGACAGGGGTACTTGGGGGAAAAATTCACCCCTCCACTTT	CASSLVWDRGTWGKNSPLHF
TRBV6-2/TRBV6-3	-	-	TRBJ2-1	TGTGCCAGCAGTTTAACGGGGGGCACGGGATTCAATGAGCAGTTCTTC	CASSLTGGTGFNEQFF
TRBV20-1	-	-	TRBJ2-7	TGCAGTGCTAGAGTTAGGGCTTCCTACGAGCAGTACTTC	CSARVRASYEQYF
TRBV11-2	-	-	TRBJ2-3	TGTGCCAGCAGCTCTCAGAAAAATACGCAGTATTTT	CASSSQKNTQYF
TRBV12-3/TRBV12-4	TRBD2	many	TRBJ2-3	TGTGCCAGCAGCTTAGCGGGAGTTGCAGATACGCAGTATTTT	CASSLAGVADTQYF
TRBV27	TRBD2	-	TRBJ2-1	TGTGCCAGCAGTTTATCCCTGACTAGCGGGGCGATCTCCTACAATGAGCAGTTCTTC	CASSLSLTSGAISYNEQFF
TRBV24-1	-	few	TRBJ2-3	TGTGCCACCAGCGCGGGTGGCACAGATACGCAGTATTTT	CATSAGGTDTQYF
TRBV6-1	-	-	TRBJ1-2	TGTGCCAGCAGTCGGCTGTATGAAGGGGAGAACTATGGCTACACCTTC	CASSRLYEGENYGYTF
TRBV20-1	-	-	TRBJ2-7	TGCAGTGCTAGAGGCATGGAGGGACTGGTCTACGAGCAGTACTTC	CSARGMEGLVYEQYF
TRBV21-1	-	-	TRBJ2-5	TGCGCCAAACCCTCCAGGGAGACCCAGTACTTC	CAKPSRETQYF
TRBV7-9	-	-	TRBJ2-7	TGTGCCAGCGGCCAGAAGTTCTCCTACGAGCAGTACTTC	CASGQKFSYEQYF
TRBV2	-	-	TRBJ1-4	TGTGCCAGCAGGTCCGGGACTGAGAATGAAAAACTGTTTTTT	CASRSGTENEKLFF
TRBV2	-	-	TRBJ2-7	TGTGCCAGCAGGCCGGGAGAAATGACCTACGAGCAGTACTTC	CASRPGEMTYEQYF
TRBV5-5	-	-	TRBJ2-2	TGTGCCAGCAGCTTCTTAGTACCGGGAGCTGTCGCCGGGGAGCTGTTTTTT	CASSFLVPGAVAGELFF
TRBV20-1	-	-	TRBJ1-4	TGCAGTGCTGAGCAGTCAACTAATGAAAAACTGTTTTTT	CSAEQSTNEKLFF
TRBV20-1	-	-	TRBJ1-1	TGCAGTGCTAGAGATGGGGATTTTAAGTCGGACACTGAAGCTTTCTTT	CSARDGDFKSDTEAFF
TRBV4-1	-	-	TRBJ1-1	TGCGCCAGCAGCCAAGAGAACAGGGATGGCACTGAAGCTTTCTTT	CASSQENRDGTEAFF
TRBV20-1	-	-	TRBJ2-7	TGCAGTGCTCATAGCGAAAGACACTACGAGCAGTACTTC	CSAHSERHYEQYF
TRBV3-1	TRBD2	-	TRBJ2-2	TGTGCCAGCAGCCAAGTACTGGATAGCGGGCCCCCCGGGGAGCCGTTTTTT	CASSQVLDSGPPGEPFF
TRBV20-1	-	-	TRBJ1-1	TGCAGTGCTAGAGATGGGGCCAAGGGCACTGAAGCTTTCTTT	CSARDGAKGTEAFF
TRBV25-1	-	-	TRBJ2-6	TGTGCCAGCGGTTATAAGAACAGTCAGAGCTCTGGGGCCAACGTCCTGACTTTC	CASGYKNSQSSGANVLTF
TRBV30	-	-	TRBJ2-1	TGTGCCTGGAGCCTGACCGTAAGCCTCTACAATGAGCAGTTCTTC	CAWSLTVSLYNEQFF
TRBV28	-	few	TRBJ1-2	TGTGCCAGCAGTCGGGGGAGTCGGGGCTACACCTTC	CASSRGSRGYTF
TRBV15	TRBD1	many	TRBJ2-7	TGTGCCACCAGCAGACCACATAGACAGGGGTACGAGCAGTACTTC	CATSRPHRQGYEQYF
TRBV10-3	TRBD2	-	TRBJ2-7	TGTGCCATCAGTGCCTCGCTAGCGGGAGACTACGAGCAGTACTTC	CAISASLAGDYEQYF
TRBV9	-	few	TRBJ2-5	TGTGCCAGCAGCGTAGGGGCGTCTAGCGCTTCCCAAGAGACCCAGTACTTC	CASSVGASSASQETQYF
TRBV2	-	-	TRBJ2-1	TGTGCCAGCAGTGAGCAGGGGGGGTCTTACAATGAGCAGTTCTTC	CASSEQGGSYNEQFF
TRBV11-2	-	-	TRBJ1-1	TGTGCCAGCAGCTTGGAACAGGGTAGCACTGAAGCTTTCTTT	CASSLEQGSTEAFF
TRBV3-1	-	few	TRBJ1-2	TGTGCCAGCACCCACTCGGAGGGTCCTGGCTACACCTTC	CASTHSEGPGYTF
TRBV3-1	TRBD1	few	TRBJ2-3	TGTGCCAGCAGCCAAGGGGGACAGCTCACAGATACGCAGTATTTT	CASSQGGQLTDTQYF
TRBV27	TRBD1	-	TRBJ2-7	TGTGCCAGCATGCCCGGGACAGGTACATACGAGCAGTACTTC	CASMPGTGTYEQYF
TRBV7-3	-	few	TRBJ2-2	TGTGCCAACAGAAGCAAAACCGGGGAGCTGTTTTTT	CANRSKTGELFF
TRBV29-1	-	-	TRBJ1-2	TGCAGCGTAGATCGGGCCGAGGCATATGGCTACACCTTC	CSVDRAEAYGYTF
TRBV12-3/TRBV12-4	-	few	TRBJ2-7	TGTGCCAGCAGCTTCAGCCTGGGCAGGGGCGAATACGAGCAGTACTTC	CASSFSLGRGEYEQYF
TRBV9	-	-	TRBJ2-1	TGTGCCAGCAGCGCCCTTACGGACTCCTACAATGAGCAGTTCTTC	CASSALTDSYNEQFF
TRBV2	-	-	TRBJ2-1	TGTGCCAGCAGTTATACACGGAGTGAGCAGTTCTTC	CASSYTRSEQFF
TRBV5-1	TRBD1	few	TRBJ2-7	TGCGCCAGCAGCTCGACGGGACAGGGGGTTAACGAGCAGTACTTC	CASSSTGQGVNEQYF
TRBV30	-	-	TRBJ2-5	TGTGCCTGGAGCCCGACAGGGGAGGGCACCCAAGAGACCCAGTACTTC	CAWSPTGEGTQETQYF
TRBV20-1	TRBD1	-	TRBJ1-1	TGCAGTGCTGCGACAGGGGACGGAGGTACTGAAGCTTTCTTT	CSAATGDGGTEAFF
TRBV7-2	-	-	TRBJ2-7	TGTGCCGGCAGCCCCATGGGAGCCCCCTACGAGCAGTACTTC	CAGSPMGAPYEQYF
TRBV6-1	TRBD1	-	TRBJ2-3	TGTGCCAGCAAAGAGGGGGCTTCAGATACGCAGTATTTT	CASKEGASDTQYF
TRBV4-2	TRBD2	many	TRBJ2-7	TGTGCCAGCAGGTCGACTAGCGAGAGCTCCTACGAGCAGTACTTC	CASRSTSESSYEQYF
TRBV6-1	TRBD1	-	TRBJ2-1	TGTGCCAGCAGTGAAGCGGACAGGGGGGGGTACAATGAGCAGTTCTTC	CASSEADRGGYNEQFF
TRBV20-1	-	-	TRBJ1-1	TGCAGTGCTAGAGATGGGGGGGCGGGAGCTTTCTTT	CSARDGGAGAFF
TRBV7-9	TRBD1	many	TRBJ2-5	TGTGCCAGCAGCCCCCCGGGACAGTACCAAGAGACCCAGTACTTC	CASSPPGQYQETQYF
TRBV14	-	-	TRBJ2-1	TGTGCCAGCAGCCAAGGGCTAGCGAGGGATGATGAGCAGTTCTTC	CASSQGLARDDEQFF
TRBV24-1	-	-	TRBJ2-3	TGTGCCACCAGTGATTTGCAAACGGGAGATACGCAGTATTTT	CATSDLQTGDTQYF
TRBV7-6	TRBD2	few	TRBJ2-1	TGTGCCAGCAGCCCCACGTTTAGGCGGGAGAATGAGCAGTTCTTC	CASSPTFRRENEQFF